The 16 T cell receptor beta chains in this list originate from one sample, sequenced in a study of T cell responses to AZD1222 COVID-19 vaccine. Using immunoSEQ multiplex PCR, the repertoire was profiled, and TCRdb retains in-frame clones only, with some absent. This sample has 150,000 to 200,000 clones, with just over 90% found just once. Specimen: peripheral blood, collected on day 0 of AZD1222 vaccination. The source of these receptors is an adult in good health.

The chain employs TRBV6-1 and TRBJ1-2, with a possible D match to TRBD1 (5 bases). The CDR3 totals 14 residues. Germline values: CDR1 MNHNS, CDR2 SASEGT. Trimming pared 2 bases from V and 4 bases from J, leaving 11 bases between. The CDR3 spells CASSELAGSYGYTF. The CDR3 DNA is TGTGCCAGCAGTGAATTGGCAGGGAGCTATGGCTACACCTTC.

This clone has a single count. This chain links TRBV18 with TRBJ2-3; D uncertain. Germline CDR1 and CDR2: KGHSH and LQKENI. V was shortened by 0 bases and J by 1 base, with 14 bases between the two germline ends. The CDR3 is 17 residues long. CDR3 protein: CASSPPKGLRGTDTQYF. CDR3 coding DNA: TGTGCCAGCTCACCACCGAAGGGCCTTCGAGGCACAGATACGCAGTATTTT.

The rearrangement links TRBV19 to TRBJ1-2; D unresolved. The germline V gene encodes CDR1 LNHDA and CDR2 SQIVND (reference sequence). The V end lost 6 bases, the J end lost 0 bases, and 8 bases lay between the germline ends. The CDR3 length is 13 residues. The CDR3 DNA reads TGTGCCAGTAGACCCAACACTAACTATGGCTACACCTTC. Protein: CASRPNTNYGYTF.

CDR3 in DNA: TGTGCCAGTAGTATGGAGGGCCTACCTTACGAGCAGTACTTC. Translating gives CASSMEGLPYEQYF. This chain links TRBV19 with TRBJ2-7, with D perhaps matching TRBD2 (6 bases). V was shortened by 3 bases and J by 4 bases, with 13 bases between the two germline ends. CDR1 LNHDA and CDR2 SQIVND come from the germline V gene (reference sequence). The CDR3 length is 14 residues.

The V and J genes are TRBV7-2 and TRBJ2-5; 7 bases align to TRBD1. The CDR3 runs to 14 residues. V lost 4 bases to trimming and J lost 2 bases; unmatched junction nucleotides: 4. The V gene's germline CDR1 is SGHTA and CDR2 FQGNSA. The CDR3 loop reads CASSSGQKQETQYF. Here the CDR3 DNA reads TGTGCCAGCAGCTCGGGACAGAAGCAAGAGACCCAGTACTTC.

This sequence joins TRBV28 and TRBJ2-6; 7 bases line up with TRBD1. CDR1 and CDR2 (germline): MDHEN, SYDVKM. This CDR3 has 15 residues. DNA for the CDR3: TGTGCAAGCCAACAGGGGCATTCTGGGGCCAACGTCCTGACTTTC. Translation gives CASQQGHSGANVLTF.

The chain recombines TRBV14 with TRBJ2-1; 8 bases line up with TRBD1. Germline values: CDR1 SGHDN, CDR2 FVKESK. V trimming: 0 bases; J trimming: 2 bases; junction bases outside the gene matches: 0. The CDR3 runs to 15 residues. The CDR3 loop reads CASSQDRGPYNEQFF. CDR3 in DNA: TGTGCCAGCAGCCAAGACAGGGGGCCCTACAATGAGCAGTTCTTC.

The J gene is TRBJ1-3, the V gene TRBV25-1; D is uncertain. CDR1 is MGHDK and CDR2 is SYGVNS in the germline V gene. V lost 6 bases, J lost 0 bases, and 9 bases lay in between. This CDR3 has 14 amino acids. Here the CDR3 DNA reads TGTGCCAGCAGCGACCAATACTCTGGAAACACCATATATTTT. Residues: CASSDQYSGNTIYF.

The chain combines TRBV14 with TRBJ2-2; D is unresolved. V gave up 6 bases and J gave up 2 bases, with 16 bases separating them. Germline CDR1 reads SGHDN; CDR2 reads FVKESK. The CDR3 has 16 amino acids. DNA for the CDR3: TGTGCCAGCAGACCATCGGGCTCCGCCAACACCGGGGAGCTGTTTTTT. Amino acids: CASRPSGSANTGELFF.

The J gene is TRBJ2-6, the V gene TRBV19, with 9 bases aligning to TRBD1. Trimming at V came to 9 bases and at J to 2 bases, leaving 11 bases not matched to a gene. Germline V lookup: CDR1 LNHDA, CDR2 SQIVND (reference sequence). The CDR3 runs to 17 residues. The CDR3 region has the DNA TGTGCCAGCAAAGACAGGGGGGGATTTGCTGGGGCCAACGTCCTGACTTTC. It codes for CASKDRGGFAGANVLTF.

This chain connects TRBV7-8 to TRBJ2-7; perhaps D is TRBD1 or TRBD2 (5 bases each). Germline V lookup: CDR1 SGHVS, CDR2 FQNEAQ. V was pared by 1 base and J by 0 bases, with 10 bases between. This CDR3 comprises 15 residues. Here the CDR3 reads CASSLEPGSSYEQYF. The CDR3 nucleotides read TGTGCCAGCAGCTTAGAACCAGGGAGCTCCTACGAGCAGTACTTC.

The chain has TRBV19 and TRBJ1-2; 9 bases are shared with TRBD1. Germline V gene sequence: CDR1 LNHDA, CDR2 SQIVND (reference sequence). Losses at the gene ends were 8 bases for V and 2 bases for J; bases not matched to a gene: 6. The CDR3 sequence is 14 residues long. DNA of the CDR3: TGTGCCAGTCGCGGGACAGGGCACAACTATGGCTACACCTTC. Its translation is CASRGTGHNYGYTF.

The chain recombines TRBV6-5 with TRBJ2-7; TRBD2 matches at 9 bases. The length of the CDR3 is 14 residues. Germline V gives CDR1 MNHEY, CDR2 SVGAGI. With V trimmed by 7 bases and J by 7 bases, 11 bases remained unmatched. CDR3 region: CASIGAGGPQEQYF. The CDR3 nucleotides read TGTGCCAGCATAGGGGCGGGAGGGCCTCAGGAGCAGTACTTC.

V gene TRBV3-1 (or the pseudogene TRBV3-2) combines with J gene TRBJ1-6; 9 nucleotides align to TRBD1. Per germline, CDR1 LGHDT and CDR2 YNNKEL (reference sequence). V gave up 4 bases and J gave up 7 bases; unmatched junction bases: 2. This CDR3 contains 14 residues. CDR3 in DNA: TGTGCCAGCAGCCGACAGGGGGGGAATTCACCCCTCCACTTT. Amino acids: CASSRQGGNSPLHF.

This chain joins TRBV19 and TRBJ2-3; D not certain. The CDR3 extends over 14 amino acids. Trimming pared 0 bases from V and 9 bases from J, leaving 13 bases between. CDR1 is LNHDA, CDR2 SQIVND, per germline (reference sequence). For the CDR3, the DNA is TGTGCCAGTAGTATAGATTTGGCGGTTTCGACGCAGTATTTT. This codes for CASSIDLAVSTQYF.

The CDR3 region is CASTGGVNTIYF. CDR3 coding DNA: TGTGCCAGCACGGGAGGAGTGAACACCATATATTTT. The V call is TRBV2, the J call TRBJ1-3; D remains unclear. Germline CDR1 SNHLY, CDR2 FYNNEI. Trimming shortened V by 7 bases and J by 7 bases, and 11 bases separated the two germline ends. The CDR3 length is 12 residues.